Following are 25 T cell receptor beta chains from one sample sequenced in a study of T cell responses to AZD1222 COVID-19 vaccine. Sequencing was performed with immunoSEQ multiplex PCR; in TCRdb, only in-frame clones are kept and a portion is missing. The sample holds 150,000 to 200,000 clones; about 88% are singletons and the top ten take 26%. Sequencing was performed on peripheral blood, taken 28 days after the second AZD1222 dose. Receptors originate from an adult who received the AZD1222 COVID-19 vaccine.

The chain combines TRBV4-1 with TRBJ2-1; 11 nucleotides agree with TRBD2. V lost 2 bases, J lost 10 bases, and 4 bases stayed unmatched. This CDR3 has 14 residues. Germline CDR1 MGHRA, CDR2 YSYEKL. In nucleotides, the CDR3 is TGCGCCAGCAGCCAACCGTCTAGCGGGAGGGAGCAGTTCTTC. It encodes CASSQPSSGREQFF.

The chain links TRBV28 to TRBJ2-7; 7 bases match TRBD1. CDR3 length: 14 residues. Germline values: CDR1 MDHEN, CDR2 SYDVKM. V gave up 5 bases and J gave up 3 bases; unmatched junction bases: 7. In DNA, the CDR3 is TGTGCCAGCAGTAGCCAGACAGGGATCTACGAGCAGTACTTC. This gives the protein CASSSQTGIYEQYF. The whole variable domain, filled in from reference TRBV28 and TRBJ2-7, reads DVKVTQSSRYLVKRTGEKVFLECVQDMDHENMFWYRQDPGLGLRLIYFSYDVKMKEKGDIPEGYSVSREKKERFSLILESASTNQTSMYLCASSSQTGIYEQYFGPGTRLTVT.

The V call is TRBV20-1, the J call TRBJ1-1; D is undetermined. The V gene lost 3 bases and the J gene lost 3 bases, with 5 bases spanning the gap. Germline CDR1 and CDR2: DFQATT and SNEGSKA (reference sequence). The CDR3 runs to 11 residues. The DNA of the CDR3 is TGCAGTGCTAGGGAATACACTGAAGCTTTCTTT. Amino acids: CSAREYTEAFF.

J is TRBJ1-5 and V is TRBV6-2 or TRBV6-3; D might be TRBD1 (6 bases). The CDR3 consists of 14 residues. Deletions cut 0 bases from V and 5 bases from J, with 8 bases between. Looked up from germline, CDR1 is MNHEY and CDR2 is SVGEGT. The CDR3 loop is CASSYSDSYQPQHF. CDR3 bases: TGTGCCAGCAGTTACTCGGACAGCTATCAGCCCCAGCATTTT.

This rearrangement joins TRBV7-3 to TRBJ1-2; 9 positions match TRBD1. In germline, CDR1 is SGHTA, CDR2 FQGTGA. CDR3 length: 14 residues. After removal of 5 bases from V and 5 bases from J, the junction contained 6 bases not matched to a gene. This chain's CDR3 is CASSPTGGWYGYTF. The CDR3 nucleotides read TGTGCCAGCAGCCCCACAGGGGGCTGGTATGGCTACACCTTC.

This clone occurred once. The gene calls are TRBV18 and TRBJ2-3; D is tentatively TRBD1 or TRBD2 (5 bases each). CDR3 length equals 16 residues. CDR1 KGHSH and CDR2 LQKENI come from the germline V gene. Trimming pared 3 bases from V and 5 bases from J, leaving 18 bases between. The CDR3 sequence is CASSPAFGGMQDTQYF. CDR3 coding DNA: TGTGCCAGCTCACCGGCATTTGGGGGAATGCAAGATACGCAGTATTTT.

The chain joins TRBV14 to TRBJ2-3; 12 positions agree with TRBD1. Trimming took 4 bases from V and 4 from J; bases not matched to a gene: 9. The CDR3 runs to 17 residues. Germline V gives CDR1 SGHDN, CDR2 FVKESK. In DNA, the CDR3 is TGTGCCAGCAGCCGGGACAGGGGGCGCGTTATGGCAGATACGCAGTATTTT. Its translation is CASSRDRGRVMADTQYF. Variable domain in full (rest from reference TRBV14 and TRBJ2-3): EAGVTQFPSHSVIEKGQTVTLRCDPISGHDNLYWYRRVMGKEIKFLLHFVKESKQDESGMPNNRFLAERTGGTYSTLKVQPAELEDSGVYFCASSRDRGRVMADTQYFGPGTRLTVL.

Remarks on this clone: This CDR3 is also generated by other DNA sequences in the sample. The rearrangement uses TRBV6-5 and TRBJ1-2, with 7 bases matching TRBD1. CDR3 length: 13 amino acids. The J segment lost 2 bases and the V segment lost 5 bases, leaving 2 bases of the junction unmatched. From germline, CDR1 is MNHEY and CDR2 SVGAGI. In DNA, the CDR3 is TGTGCCAGCAGTCAGACAGGGAACTATGGCTACACCTTC. Its protein is CASSQTGNYGYTF.

This clone was found a few times. The genes are TRBV7-9 and TRBJ1-2, with 9 positions matching TRBD1. The V segment lost 1 base and the J segment 1 base; nucleotides outside the gene matches: 13. CDR1 SEHNR and CDR2 FQNEAQ come from the germline V gene (reference sequence). This CDR3 is 19 amino acids long. CDR3 bases: TGTGCCAGCAGCTTAGGGAAACTTCGCGGGACAGGGCATAACTATGGCTACACCTTC. Translation gives CASSLGKLRGTGHNYGYTF.

V usage is TRBV6-4 and J usage is TRBJ2-2; 7 nucleotides agree with TRBD2. The trim removed 6 bases at V and 2 bases at J, leaving 9 bases unmatched. This CDR3 has 16 residues. Germline V CDR1 and CDR2: MRHNA, SNTAGT. CDR3 sequence: CASSAASGINTGELFF. In nucleotides, the CDR3 is TGTGCCAGCAGCGCCGCTAGCGGAATAAACACCGGGGAGCTGTTTTTT.

This rearrangement joins TRBV28 to TRBJ1-5, with 9 nucleotides matching TRBD1. The CDR3 has 15 amino acids. V lost 6 bases to trimming and J lost 3 bases; unmatched junction nucleotides: 6. The V gene's germline CDR1 is MDHEN and CDR2 SYDVKM. CDR3: CASRSGTGPNQPQHF. The CDR3 region has the DNA TGTGCCAGCAGGTCCGGGACAGGGCCCAATCAGCCCCAGCATTTT.

This clone has a single count. V usage is TRBV27 and J usage is TRBJ2-1; tentatively, D is TRBD1 or TRBD2 (5 bases each). V dropped 8 bases and J dropped 6 bases, with 20 bases sitting between them. The CDR3 length is 15 residues. Per germline, CDR1 MNHEY and CDR2 SMNVEV (reference sequence). This chain's CDR3 is CASGALGTAVNEQFF. The CDR3 DNA sequence: TGTGCCAGCGGGGCTTTGGGGACGGCAGTCAATGAGCAGTTCTTC.

This sequence joins TRBV5-5 and TRBJ2-2, with 8 bases lining up with TRBD1. The CDR3 spans 16 residues. Germline V CDR1 and CDR2: SGHKS, YYEKEE (reference sequence). The ends lost 2 bases at V and 0 bases at J; junction bases unmatched: 3. The CDR3 region has the DNA TGTGCCAGCAGCTTACAGACAGGGGCGAACACCGGGGAGCTGTTTTTT. This gives the protein CASSLQTGANTGELFF.

The chain couples TRBV2 to TRBJ2-6, with TRBD1 matching 8 bases. Germline CDR1 is SNHLY and CDR2 is FYNNEI. The CDR3 covers 16 residues. V was clipped by 5 bases and J by 0 bases; unmatched bases: 3. CDR3 in amino acids: CASSNQGASGANVLTF. CDR3 in DNA: TGTGCCAGCAGTAATCAGGGGGCCTCTGGGGCCAACGTCCTGACTTTC.

The count of this clone is one. CDR3: CASSELAGIDTQYF. For the CDR3, the DNA is TGTGCCAGCAGCGAACTAGCGGGAATAGATACGCAGTATTTT. The V gene is TRBV27, the J gene TRBJ2-3; 10 bases are shared with TRBD2. The germline gives CDR1 MNHEY, CDR2 SMNVEV (reference sequence). The J segment lost 5 bases and the V segment lost 6 bases, leaving 5 bases of the junction unmatched. The CDR3 totals 14 residues.

The J gene is TRBJ2-7, the V gene TRBV18, with D perhaps matching TRBD1 or TRBD2 (6 bases each). CDR3 length equals 14 residues. Germline loops: CDR1 KGHSH, CDR2 LQKENI. Trimming stripped 4 bases from V and 4 bases from J, with 14 bases between. Here the CDR3 DNA reads TGTGCCAGCTCACGATTGGACAGCGGGTACGAGCAGTACTTC. Protein sequence: CASSRLDSGYEQYF. Supplemented by reference TRBV18 and TRBJ2-7, the full variable domain reads NAGVMQNPRHLVRRRGQEARLRCSPMKGHSHVYWYRQLPEEGLKFMVYLQKENIIDESGMPKERFSAEFPKEGPSILRIQQVVRGDSAAYFCASSRLDSGYEQYFGPGTRLTVT.

V gene TRBV7-9 combines with J gene TRBJ1-1, with a possible D match to TRBD1 (5 bases). Deletions cut 2 bases from V and 8 bases from J, with 12 bases between. The germline CDR1 and CDR2 sequences are SEHNR and FQNEAQ (reference sequence). This CDR3 contains 13 residues. Written as DNA, the CDR3 is TGTGCCAGCAGCTTAACGCAGGGTCGGGAAGCTTTCTTT. This translates into CASSLTQGREAFF.

CDR3 DNA: TGTGCCAGCAGCCTGGCCAGGGGAGAGACCCAGTACTTC. It yields the protein CASSLARGETQYF. The chain uses TRBV5-4 and TRBJ2-5, with a possible D match to TRBD1 (6 bases). Trimming shortened V by 4 bases and J by 4 bases, and 11 bases separated the two germline ends. The CDR3 length is 13 residues. Germline assignment: CDR1 SGHNT and CDR2 YYREEE (reference sequence).

J is TRBJ2-3 and V is TRBV7-2; D is perhaps TRBD2 (6 bases). Trimming removed 1 base from V and 2 bases from J, with 10 bases in between. Germline loops: CDR1 SGHTA, CDR2 FQGNSA. This CDR3 region has 15 residues. CDR3 in DNA: TGTGCCAGCAGCTTAGTGCGCGGGAACACAGATACGCAGTATTTT. This sequence encodes CASSLVRGNTDTQYF.

The chain combines TRBV6-2 or TRBV6-3 with TRBJ2-3; D remains ambiguous. CDR3 size: 16 residues. V lost 4 bases, J lost 5 bases, and 19 bases lay in between. Germline CDR1 is MNHEY and CDR2 is SVGEGT. The CDR3 protein is CASSSGIRQARDTQYF. The CDR3 bases are TGTGCCAGCAGTTCCGGTATACGGCAGGCGCGAGATACGCAGTATTTT.

The V gene is TRBV6-5, the J gene TRBJ2-2; a possible D gene is TRBD2 (6 bases). The germline gives CDR1 MNHEY, CDR2 SVGAGI. Trimming left V 8 bases short and J 0 bases short, with 10 bases between. CDR3 length: 14 residues. CDR3 residues: CASPAGTNTGELFF. The DNA for the CDR3 is TGTGCCAGCCCGGCGGGGACGAACACCGGGGAGCTGTTTTTT.

The chain employs TRBV25-1 and TRBJ1-1; D is possibly TRBD1 (5 bases). The CDR3 extends over 13 amino acids. V was pared by 8 bases and J by 1 base, with 11 bases between. Germline V gene lookup returns CDR1 MGHDK and CDR2 SYGVNS. Here the CDR3 reads CASLDRPNTEAFF. The DNA of the CDR3 is TGTGCCAGCTTAGACAGACCGAACACTGAAGCTTTCTTT.

This chain links TRBV6-2 or TRBV6-3 with TRBJ2-7, with TRBD1 matching 8 bases. CDR3 length: 15 amino acids. Germline assignment: CDR1 MNHEY and CDR2 SVGEGT. The ends lost 6 bases at V and 3 bases at J; junction bases unmatched: 10. The CDR3 nucleotides are TGTGCCAGCAGCTCCCTTGACAGGGGAGGCTACGAGCAGTACTTC. Protein: CASSSLDRGGYEQYF.

This clone has only one observation. The rearrangement links TRBV28 to TRBJ1-5; D is undetermined. Trimming removed 3 bases from V and 7 bases from J, with 13 bases in between. Germline CDR1 reads MDHEN; CDR2 reads SYDVKM. The CDR3 loop spans 14 amino acids. DNA of the CDR3: TGTGCCAGCAGTTTTCAGGCCCGTCTCCAGCCCCAGCATTTT. This sequence encodes CASSFQARLQPQHF.

The V and J genes are TRBV7-8 and TRBJ1-5; no clear D gene. The CDR3 spans 14 residues. V lost 5 bases, J lost 12 bases, and 20 bases lay in between. CDR1 is SGHVS and CDR2 is FQNEAQ in the germline V gene. The CDR3 DNA reads TGTGCCAGCAGCCCTAGCCCGATTGGCCCAGACCAGCATTTT. Encoded protein: CASSPSPIGPDQHF.